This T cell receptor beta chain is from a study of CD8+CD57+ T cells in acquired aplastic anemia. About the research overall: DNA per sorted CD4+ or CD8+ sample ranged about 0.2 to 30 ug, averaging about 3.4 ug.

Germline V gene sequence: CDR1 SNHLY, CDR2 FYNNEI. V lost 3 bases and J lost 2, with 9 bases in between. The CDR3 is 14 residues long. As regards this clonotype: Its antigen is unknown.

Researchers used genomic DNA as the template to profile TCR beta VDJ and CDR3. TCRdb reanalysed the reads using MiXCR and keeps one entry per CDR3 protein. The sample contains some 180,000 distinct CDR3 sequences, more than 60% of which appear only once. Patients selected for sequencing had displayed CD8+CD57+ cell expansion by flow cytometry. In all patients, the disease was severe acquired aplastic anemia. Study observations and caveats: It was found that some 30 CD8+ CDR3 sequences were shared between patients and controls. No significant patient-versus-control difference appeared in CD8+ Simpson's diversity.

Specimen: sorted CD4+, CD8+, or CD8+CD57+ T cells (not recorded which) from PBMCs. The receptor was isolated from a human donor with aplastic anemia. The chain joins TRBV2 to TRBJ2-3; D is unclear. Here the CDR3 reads CASSDYYTTDTQYF. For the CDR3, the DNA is TGTGCCAGCAGTGACTACTATACCACAGATACGCAGTATTTT.